This TCR beta chain was profiled in a study of siplizumab effects on memory and regulatory T cells. Generated by immunoSEQ multiplex PCR, the TCRdb table keeps only in-frame clones and is missing some. The data contain about 110,000 clones, roughly 92% of them singletons. Trimming stripped 1 base from V and 5 bases from J, with 9 bases between. The CDR3 spans 13 residues. The V gene's germline CDR1 is SGHAT and CDR2 FQNNGV. Sequenced material: CD4+ T cells sorted from blood. This clonotype was obtained from a human donor in good health. The chain couples TRBV11-2 to TRBJ2-7; D unresolved. The CDR3 DNA follows: TGTGCCAGCAGCTTAGGCCTGGTGGACGAGCAGTACTTC. It specifies CASSLGLVDEQYF.